The source of this TCR beta chain is a study of low-dose radiotherapy and immunotherapy resistance in tumors. Documented time point: before trial treatment. Germline CDR1 SQVTM, CDR2 ANQGSEA. V gave up 0 bases and J gave up 4 bases, with 5 bases separating them. CDR3 length: 12 amino acids. This clonotype occurred many times. TRAV and TRBV primers primed cDNA for both TCRalpha and TCRbeta. PCR amplification of the TCRs was performed with Phusion for 20 PCR cycles, and it relied on a constant-region primer together with a V-primer adapter. TCRdb recomputed calls from the reads with MiXCR, one row per CDR3 protein. The table has around 76,000 distinct CDR3 sequences, approximately 31% seen once.

V gene TRBV29-1 combines with J gene TRBJ2-3, with D uncertain. The sequenced sample was PBMCs, obtained before treatment. The TCR originated in a female donor with ovarian cancer. In DNA form, the CDR3 reads TGCAGCGTTGAAGAAGGTGCAGATACGCAGTATTTT. Residues: CSVEEGADTQYF.